The source of this T cell receptor (beta chain) is a study of blood T cell repertoires in COVID-19. The authors' processing: How many nucleated cells were present was estimated from reference gene primer amplification. Produced via immunoSEQ multiplex PCR; TCRdb's table is partial and in-frame only. The V and J calls and clone size were taken over from that table, and D and trimming were inferred from the DNA. The data hold approximately 97,000 clones, with approximately 82% observed a single time. V lost 2 bases to trimming and J lost 7 bases, with 5 bases between them. The CDR3 runs 10 residues. CDR1 DFQATT and CDR2 SNEGSKA come from the germline V gene (reference sequence).

Sequences were obtained from peripheral blood. This receptor was identified in a man aged 55 to 70 with active or convalescent COVID-19. The chain recombines TRBV20-1 with TRBJ1-2; D gene ambiguous. CDR3 DNA sequence: TGCAGTGCTAGAAACACTGGCTACACCTTC. Translating gives CSARNTGYTF.